A selection of T cell receptor beta chains follows, all from one sample in a study of T cells after yellow fever vaccination. TCRdb analysed the 5' RACE reads with MiXCR anew, one entry per CDR3 protein. The data contain almost 600,000 distinct CDR3 sequences, about 13% of them singletons. This specimen consisted of PBMCs, obtained on the day of the yellow fever booster vaccination. The receptor set was obtained from a man aged 30-40 years who received the YFV17D yellow fever vaccine. Both conserved end residues are part of each CDR3. A D gene is named only where the DNA matches it firmly. The listing skips clone size in some rows; elsewhere it reads once, few, many or a size class.

j_call v_call d_call clone_size cdr3_nt cdr3_aa
TRBJ1-2 TRBV29-1 - few TGCAGCGTTGGTGACGGAAATCGGGGCTACACCTTC CSVGDGNRGYTF
TRBJ2-1 TRBV2 - - TGTGCCAGCAGTGAATTCGGAGTTGATGAGCAGTTCTTC CASSEFGVDEQFF
TRBJ1-2 TRBV9 - - TGTGCCAGCAGCGTAGCTGCCGGGGGCGACTATGGCTACACCTTC CASSVAAGGDYGYTF
TRBJ1-4 TRBV27 - few TGTGCCAGCAGTTCCACCGGGTCCAATAATGAAAAACTGTTTTTT CASSSTGSNNEKLFF
TRBJ2-1 TRBV18 TRBD2 - TGTGCCAGCTCACGAAGGCCCGGGACTAGCGATTACAATGAGCAGTTCTTC CASSRRPGTSDYNEQFF
TRBJ2-1 TRBV5-1 - - TGCGCCAGCAGCTTGGTAGGGGACGCCCCCTACAATGAGCAGTTCTTC CASSLVGDAPYNEQFF
TRBJ1-5 TRBV6-2/TRBV6-3 - few TGTGCCAGCAGTTACTCGGGGATTTCCAATCAGCCCCAGCATTTT CASSYSGISNQPQHF
TRBJ2-7 TRBV12-3/TRBV12-4 - few TGTGCCAGCAGTCCACGACGAACGTCCTACGAGCAGTACTTC CASSPRRTSYEQYF
TRBJ2-3 TRBV19 - - TGTGCCAGTAGTATAGAGCAGGGTTTAAGATCGACAGATACGCAGTATTTT CASSIEQGLRSTDTQYF
TRBJ2-6 TRBV19 - few TGTGCCAGTAGCCGGTCGTCGGCTGGGGCCAACGTCCTGACTTTC CASSRSSAGANVLTF
TRBJ2-5 TRBV20-1 - few TGCAGTGCAACCAGGACAGCGAAAGAGACCCAGTACTTC CSATRTAKETQYF
TRBJ2-5 TRBV7-2 - once TGTGCCAGCAGCTTTACGGGGATGGAGACCCAGTACTTC CASSFTGMETQYF
TRBJ2-5 TRBV7-8 TRBD2 few TGTGCCAGCAGCTTCGGACTAGCGGGGAGGGCCATCCAAGAGACCCAGTACTTC CASSFGLAGRAIQETQYF
TRBJ2-5 TRBV4-3 TRBD1 few TGCGCCAGCAGCCACCTGGACAGGCTCGGGGAGACCCAGTACTTC CASSHLDRLGETQYF
TRBJ2-7 TRBV5-5 TRBD1 - TGTGCCAGCAGCATAGGACAGGGGTCCCTCGAGCAGTACTTC CASSIGQGSLEQYF
TRBJ2-2 TRBV7-3 - few TGTGCCACCTCGATCAGCGGTTCCGGGGAGCTGTTTTTT CATSISGSGELFF
TRBJ2-3 TRBV6-1 TRBD2 few TGTGCCAGCAACTTAGCGGGAGGTCCAGATACGCAGTATTTT CASNLAGGPDTQYF
TRBJ2-3 TRBV29-1 TRBD1 few TGCAGCGAGGACAGGGTCACAGATACGCAGTATTTT CSEDRVTDTQYF
TRBJ2-1 TRBV7-8 - - TGTGCCAGCAGCTCTGGACCCCGAACCTTACCCAATGAGCAGTTCTTC CASSSGPRTLPNEQFF
TRBJ2-7 TRBV28 - - TGTGCCAGCAACCCGCCCCAGGGGAGCTCCTACGAGCAGTACTTC CASNPPQGSSYEQYF
TRBJ2-7 TRBV18 - few TGTGCCAGCTCACCCCTCGGGGTGGACTACGAGCAGTACTTC CASSPLGVDYEQYF
TRBJ2-3 TRBV20-1 TRBD2 few TGCAGTGCTAGTCAAACTAGCGGCACAGATACGCAGTATTTT CSASQTSGTDTQYF
TRBJ2-7 TRBV5-1 - - TGCGCCAGCAGCTTGGGGCACGGCGGCCTTCTGGGCGAGCAGTACTTC CASSLGHGGLLGEQYF
TRBJ2-5 TRBV20-1 - few TGCAGTGCCAGGGACCTTGTGGAGACCCAGTACTTC CSARDLVETQYF
TRBJ2-7 TRBV4-3 - - TGCGCCAGTCCGCGGGACACCATTTACGAGCAGTACTTC CASPRDTIYEQYF
TRBJ2-7 TRBV18 - - TGTGCCAGCTCACCTCCCGGGAACGAGCAGTACTTC CASSPPGNEQYF
TRBJ2-5 TRBV7-8 - few TGTGCCAGCAGCTTAGCGCATACTAGAGGGGAGACCCAGTACTTC CASSLAHTRGETQYF
TRBJ1-2 TRBV7-2 TRBD1 - TGTGCCAGCAGCTTAGGGGGACAGGTGGACTACACCTTC CASSLGGQVDYTF
TRBJ1-1 TRBV9 TRBD1 - TGTGCCAGCAGCGGAACAGGGGGTATGAACACTGAAGCTTTCTTT CASSGTGGMNTEAFF
TRBJ2-7 TRBV6-6 - few TGTGCCAGCAGTTCGGGAAGGTTAGTGCAGTACTTC CASSSGRLVQYF
TRBJ2-1 TRBV5-1 TRBD2 - TGCGCCAGCAGCTTGGGGACTAGCGGGAGTACGAATGAGCAGTTCTTC CASSLGTSGSTNEQFF
TRBJ1-2 TRBV20-1 - - TGCAGTGCTAGAGATCCCACAGACTATGGCTACACCTTC CSARDPTDYGYTF
TRBJ2-3 TRBV3-1 TRBD2 few TGTGCCAGCAGCCAGTCGCAAGCGGGAAGCCCTGGGGCAGATACGCAGTATTTT CASSQSQAGSPGADTQYF
TRBJ2-5 TRBV18 - - TGTGCCAGCTCGGTAGTATCCCAAGAGACCCAGTACTTC CASSVVSQETQYF
TRBJ2-5 TRBV5-1 TRBD2 few TGCGCCAGCAGCCCAAGTTTAAAAGCGGGAGTCGAGACCCAGTACTTC CASSPSLKAGVETQYF
TRBJ1-1 TRBV20-1 - - TGCTGTGCTCCTAACCCGGTAGGGGGGGGTTACGCTGAAGCTTTCTTT CCAPNPVGGGYAEAFF
TRBJ2-7 TRBV9 TRBD1 - TGTGCCAGCAGCGTAGACGGGACAGGTCTATACGAGCAGTACTTC CASSVDGTGLYEQYF